These 22 T cell receptor beta chains were all obtained from the same sample, sequenced in a study of blood T cell repertoires in COVID-19. Method: immunoSEQ multiplex PCR; TCRdb's copy keeps in-frame clones and lacks some. Among more than 250,000 clones listed, around 87% were seen once. Specimen: PBMCs or T cells enriched from blood (not recorded which). The receptors were gathered from a woman in her 30s who had recovered from COVID-19.

The chain couples TRBV11-3 to TRBJ2-3; TRBD2 might be the D (6 bases). The CDR3 spans 13 residues. Germline CDR1 and CDR2: SGHNT and YENEEA. V was clipped by 3 bases and J by 3 bases, with 7 bases between them. CDR3 protein: CASSFSGTDTQYF. The CDR3 region has the DNA TGTGCCAGCAGCTTTAGCGGTACAGATACGCAGTATTTT.

This chain uses TRBV5-6 with TRBJ2-5, with TRBD2 identical over 10 bases. V shed 2 bases and J 5 bases; nucleotides not matched to a gene: 12. The CDR3 totals 17 residues. Germline V CDR1 and CDR2: SGHDT, YYEEEE. In nucleotides, the CDR3 is TGTGCCAGCAGCTTCTCACTAGCGGGGACACCGATGGAGACCCAGTACTTC. Encoded protein: CASSFSLAGTPMETQYF.

The chain combines TRBV30 with TRBJ1-6, with D possibly TRBD1 on 6 matching bases. Trimming shortened V by 3 bases and J by 7 bases, and 13 bases separated the two germline ends. The CDR3 length is 14 residues. Germline CDR1 is GTSNPN and CDR2 is SVGIG (reference sequence). The CDR3 nucleotides read TGTGCCTGGAGGAAACAGGGATGGAATTCACCCCTCCACTTT. Translating gives CAWRKQGWNSPLHF.

The chain has TRBV7-9 and TRBJ2-3; D unresolved. The germline V and J ends were trimmed by 2 bases and 2 bases, with 8 bases remaining between them. The CDR3 loop spans 14 amino acids. Germline-derived CDR1 and CDR2 are SEHNR and FQNEAQ (reference sequence). CDR3 DNA: TGTGCCAGCAGCTTAATAGAATACACAGATACGCAGTATTTT. The encoded protein is CASSLIEYTDTQYF.

This clone was counted only a few times. The chain is built from TRBV5-5 and TRBJ1-5; TRBD1 matches 9 bases. V lost 1 base to trimming and J lost 5 bases; unmatched junction nucleotides: 4. The CDR3 covers 15 residues. Germline V lookup: CDR1 SGHKS, CDR2 YYEKEE (reference sequence). The DNA for the CDR3 is TGTGCCAGCAGCTTGCTGACAGGGGGGGATCAGCCCCAGCATTTT. As protein: CASSLLTGGDQPQHF.

This chain connects TRBV18 to TRBJ2-7, with D perhaps matching TRBD2 (6 bases). Germline values: CDR1 KGHSH, CDR2 LQKENI. The CDR3 totals 16 residues. V was cut by 4 bases and J by 2 bases, with 18 bases left in between. CDR3: CASSLIAVGGTYEQYF. For the CDR3, the DNA is TGTGCCAGCTCACTAATAGCTGTGGGCGGGACCTACGAGCAGTACTTC.

The chain employs TRBV7-2 and TRBJ1-4; TRBD1 matches at 7 bases. The CDR3 runs 15 residues. Germline V CDR1 and CDR2: SGHTA, FQGNSA. With 4 bases clipped from V and 4 bases from J, the junction kept 6 bases outside the gene matches. CDR3: CASSWRGQLNEKLFF. The CDR3 nucleotides are TGTGCCAGCAGCTGGCGGGGACAGCTTAATGAAAAACTGTTTTTT.

The J gene is TRBJ1-2, the V gene TRBV7-2, with D maybe TRBD1 (5 bases). Trimming took 0 bases from V and 2 from J, leaving 13 bases between them. The length of the CDR3 is 16 residues. CDR1 is SGHTA, CDR2 FQGNSA, per germline. CDR3 residues: CASSLAPHSGNYGYTF. DNA of the CDR3: TGTGCCAGCAGCTTAGCGCCCCACTCAGGGAACTATGGCTACACCTTC.

The rearrangement uses TRBV28 and TRBJ1-5; D is unresolved. The germline gives CDR1 MDHEN, CDR2 SYDVKM. The germline V and J ends were trimmed by 11 bases and 3 bases, with 11 bases remaining between them. CDR3 size: 12 residues. In DNA, the CDR3 is TGTGCCGCCCGAGTATCCAATCAGCCCCAGCATTTT. It is translated as CAARVSNQPQHF.

The chain carries TRBV9 and TRBJ1-2; 9 bases are a match to TRBD1. Germline CDR1 and CDR2: SGDLS and YYNGEE. The junction had 8 bases not matched to a gene; V was cut back by 0 bases and J by 8 bases. This CDR3 is 15 amino acids long. The CDR3 nucleotides read TGTGCCAGCAGCGTAGGAAACAGGGGGCGCCTGGGCTACACCTTC. This translates into CASSVGNRGRLGYTF.

The V gene is TRBV27, the J gene TRBJ1-4, with D maybe TRBD1 (6 bases). Germline V lookup: CDR1 MNHEY, CDR2 SMNVEV (reference sequence). The V end was cut by 7 bases, the J end by 0 bases, with 15 bases between. This CDR3 region has 16 residues. The CDR3 DNA follows: TGTGCCAGCACTGAAAGGGGGGGGGCAACTAATGAAAAACTGTTTTTT. Its protein is CASTERGGATNEKLFF.

The genes are TRBV2 and TRBJ2-2; D is perhaps TRBD2 (5 bases). Per the germline V gene, CDR1 is SNHLY and CDR2 is FYNNEI. The CDR3 is 13 residues long. The ends were cut back, 7 bases at V and 3 bases at J, with 9 bases in the middle. The CDR3 is CASTGVYTGELFF. The DNA of the CDR3 is TGTGCCAGCACCGGGGTTTACACCGGGGAGCTGTTTTTT.

The rearrangement uses TRBV28 and TRBJ1-5; perhaps TRBD1 as D (5 bases). Trimming took off 3 bases at V and 3 bases at J, with 9 bases between the two ends. The CDR3 is 14 residues long. The germline gives CDR1 MDHEN, CDR2 SYDVKM. The CDR3 sequence: CASSLAGSNQPQHF. CDR3 sequence (DNA): TGTGCCAGCAGTTTGGCAGGGTCCAATCAGCCCCAGCATTTT. Full variable domain (remainder filled in from reference TRBV28 and TRBJ1-5): DVKVTQSSRYLVKRTGEKVFLECVQDMDHENMFWYRQDPGLGLRLIYFSYDVKMKEKGDIPEGYSVSREKKERFSLILESASTNQTSMYLCASSLAGSNQPQHFGDGTRLSIL.

The chain has TRBV4-1 and TRBJ2-5, with D unresolved. Germline-derived CDR1 and CDR2 are MGHRA and YSYEKL. V was pared by 3 bases and J by 2 bases, with 19 bases between. The CDR3 is 17 residues long. The CDR3: CASSQETPLGRQETQYF. The CDR3 bases are TGCGCCAGCAGCCAGGAGACCCCCCTAGGCCGTCAAGAGACCCAGTACTTC.

The genes are TRBV4-3 and TRBJ1-2; 9 positions match TRBD1. After removal of 0 bases from V and 0 bases from J, the junction contained 8 bases not matched to a gene. The CDR3 is 18 residues long. Germline loops: CDR1 LGHNA, CDR2 YSLEER. The CDR3 sequence: CASSQDLGTGTTNYGYTF. The CDR3 DNA is TGCGCCAGCAGCCAAGATCTCGGGACAGGGACCACTAACTATGGCTACACCTTC.

This rearrangement joins TRBV27 to TRBJ1-6; perhaps TRBD1 as D (5 bases). V lost 6 bases, J lost 6 bases, and 12 bases lay in between. CDR1 is MNHEY, CDR2 SMNVEV, per germline (reference sequence). The length of the CDR3 is 14 residues. The CDR3 nucleotides read TGTGCCAGCAGGCTAGACAGTATTAATTCACCCCTCCACTTT. Protein: CASRLDSINSPLHF.

V gene TRBV30 combines with J gene TRBJ2-3; TRBD2 aligns across 11 bases. CDR1 is GTSNPN, CDR2 SVGIG, per germline (reference sequence). The J segment lost 1 base and the V segment lost 1 base, leaving 7 bases of the junction unmatched. The CDR3 is 17 residues long. The CDR3 is CAWSEGLTSGGTDTQYF. The CDR3 DNA sequence: TGTGCCTGGAGTGAAGGTTTGACTAGCGGGGGCACAGATACGCAGTATTTT. Based on the CDR3 plus reference TRBV30 and TRBJ2-3, the full variable domain is SQTIHQWPATLVQPVGSPLSLECTVEGTSNPNLYWYRQAAGRGLQLLFYSVGIGQISSEVPQNLSASRPQDRQFILSSKKLLLSDSGFYLCAWSEGLTSGGTDTQYFGPGTRLTVL.

J is TRBJ2-7 and V is TRBV5-6, with 12 nucleotides matching TRBD1. The CDR3 runs 15 residues. With V trimmed by 4 bases and J by 5 bases, 7 bases remained unmatched. Germline loops: CDR1 SGHDT, CDR2 YYEEEE. The CDR3 loop reads CASSPGQGARNEQYF. CDR3 in DNA: TGTGCCAGCAGCCCGGGACAGGGGGCTCGAAACGAGCAGTACTTC.

J is TRBJ1-1 and V is TRBV13; possibly TRBD1 for D (6 bases). CDR1 PRHDT and CDR2 FYEKMQ come from the germline V gene (reference sequence). The CDR3 spans 12 residues. Trimming took off 2 bases at V and 9 bases at J, with 10 bases between the two ends. The DNA for the CDR3 is TGTGCCAGCAGCTTAAGAGGGGGACAAGCTTTCTTT. Amino acid sequence: CASSLRGGQAFF.

The chain recombines TRBV28 with TRBJ2-3, with 7 bases lining up with TRBD1. CDR1 and CDR2 from the germline V gene are MDHEN and SYDVKM. This CDR3 is 14 amino acids long. The V gene end was trimmed by 5 bases and the J gene end by 0 bases; junction bases not matched to a gene: 2. The CDR3 sequence: CASSTRGSTDTQYF. For the CDR3, the DNA is TGTGCCAGCAGTACCAGGGGGAGCACAGATACGCAGTATTTT.

The chain couples TRBV7-2 to TRBJ1-4; D possibly corresponds to TRBD1 (5 bases). V lost 2 bases, J lost 7 bases, and 17 bases lay in between. Germline loops: CDR1 SGHTA, CDR2 FQGNSA. The CDR3 consists of 16 residues. The CDR3 nucleotides read TGTGCCAGCAGCTTAACCCCAGCCGGACAAGGTGAAAAACTGTTTTTT. Translation gives CASSLTPAGQGEKLFF.

The rearrangement links TRBV24-1 to TRBJ2-1; D remains unclear. Deletions cut 4 bases from V and 10 bases from J, with 16 bases between. The CDR3 length is 14 residues. The germline gives CDR1 KGHDR, CDR2 SFDVKD. The CDR3 loop is CATSDIVHPQEQFF. CDR3 DNA sequence: TGTGCCACCAGTGACATCGTCCACCCCCAGGAGCAGTTCTTC.